This TCR beta chain stems from a study of blood T cell repertoires in COVID-19. Overall study context: PBMCs, B-cell-depleted T cells, or T cells provided the cDNA or gDNA that made up the material.

This CDR3 spans 14 amino acids. The germline V gene encodes CDR1 SGHRS and CDR2 YFSETQ. The germline V and J ends were trimmed by 2 bases and 0 bases, with 6 bases remaining between them. In the original analysis: Using reference gene primer amplification, nucleated cell counts were estimated. Sequencing used immunoSEQ multiplex PCR; TCRdb keeps in-frame clones, though not all of them. V, J and clone size reflect that table, while D and trimming were determined from the DNA. This table has some 170,000 clones, around 85% appearing once. The TCR originated in a man in his 60s with active or convalescent COVID-19. The chain uses TRBV5-1 and TRBJ1-3, with no clear D. Sequenced material: peripheral blood. CDR3 in DNA: TGCGCCAGCAGCTTTGGGAGCTCTGGAAACACCATATATTTT. The encoded protein is CASSFGSSGNTIYF.